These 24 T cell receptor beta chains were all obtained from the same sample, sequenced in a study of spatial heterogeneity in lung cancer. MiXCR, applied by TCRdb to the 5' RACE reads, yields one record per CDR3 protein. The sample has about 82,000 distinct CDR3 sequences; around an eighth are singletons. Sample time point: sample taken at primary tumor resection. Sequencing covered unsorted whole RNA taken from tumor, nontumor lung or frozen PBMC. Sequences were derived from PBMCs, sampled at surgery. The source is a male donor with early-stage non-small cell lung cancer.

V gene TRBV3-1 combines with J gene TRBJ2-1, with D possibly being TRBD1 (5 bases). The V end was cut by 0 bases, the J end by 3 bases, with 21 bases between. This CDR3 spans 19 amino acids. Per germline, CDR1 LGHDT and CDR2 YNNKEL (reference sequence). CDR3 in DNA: TGTGCCAGCAGCCAAGATCCTAGGAAAACAGGTCCTTTCTACAATGAGCAGTTCTTC. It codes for CASSQDPRKTGPFYNEQFF.

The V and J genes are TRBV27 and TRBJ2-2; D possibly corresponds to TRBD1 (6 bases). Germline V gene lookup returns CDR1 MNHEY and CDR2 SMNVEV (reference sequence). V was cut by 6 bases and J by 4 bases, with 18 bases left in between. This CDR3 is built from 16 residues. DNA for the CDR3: TGTGCCAGCAGCCATCCAATCCAGGGGTTCACCGGGGAGCTGTTTTTT. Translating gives CASSHPIQGFTGELFF.

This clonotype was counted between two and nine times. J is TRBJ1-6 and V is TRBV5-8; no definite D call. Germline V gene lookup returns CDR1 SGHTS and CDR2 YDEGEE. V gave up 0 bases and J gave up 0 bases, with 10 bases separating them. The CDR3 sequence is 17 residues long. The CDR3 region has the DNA TGTGCCAGCAGCTTGGGAACCGGGAGCTCCTATAATTCACCCCTCCACTTT. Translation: CASSLGTGSSYNSPLHF. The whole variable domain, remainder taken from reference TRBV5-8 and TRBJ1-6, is EAGVTQSPTHLIKTRGQQATLRCSPISGHTSVYWYQQALGLGLQFLLWYDEGEERNRGNFPPRFSGRQFPNYSSELNVNALELEDSALYLCASSLGTGSSYNSPLHFGNGTRLTVT.

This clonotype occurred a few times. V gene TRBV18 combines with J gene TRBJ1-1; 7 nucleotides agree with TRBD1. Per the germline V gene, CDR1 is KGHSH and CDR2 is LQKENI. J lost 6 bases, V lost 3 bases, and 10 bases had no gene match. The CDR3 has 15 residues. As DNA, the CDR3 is TGTGCCAGCTCACCCGTGACAGGGCGACTTTCTGAAGCTTTCTTT. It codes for CASSPVTGRLSEAFF.

The CDR3 loop reads CASSSNGGGEETQYF. The CDR3 bases are TGCGCCAGCAGCTCGAACGGCGGGGGGGAAGAGACCCAGTACTTC. This sequence joins TRBV5-1 and TRBJ2-5; 9 positions match TRBD2. Germline trimming cut 3 bases from V and 3 bases from J; bases unmatched to any gene: 6. Germline V gene data show CDR1 as SGHRS and CDR2 as YFSETQ. This CDR3 is built from 15 residues.

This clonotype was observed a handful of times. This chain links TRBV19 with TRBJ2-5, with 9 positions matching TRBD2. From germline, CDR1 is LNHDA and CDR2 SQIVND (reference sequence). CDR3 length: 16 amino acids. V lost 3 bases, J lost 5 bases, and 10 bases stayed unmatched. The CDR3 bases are TGTGCCAGTAGTATTAGCGGCGGGGGGGCCAGGGAGACCCAGTACTTC. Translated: CASSISGGGARETQYF. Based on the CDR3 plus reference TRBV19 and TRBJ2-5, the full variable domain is DGGITQSPKYLFRKEGQNVTLSCEQNLNHDAMYWYRQDPGQGLRLIYYSQIVNDFQKGDIAEGYSVSREKKESFPLTVTSAQKNPTAFYLCASSISGGGARETQYFGPGTRLLVL.

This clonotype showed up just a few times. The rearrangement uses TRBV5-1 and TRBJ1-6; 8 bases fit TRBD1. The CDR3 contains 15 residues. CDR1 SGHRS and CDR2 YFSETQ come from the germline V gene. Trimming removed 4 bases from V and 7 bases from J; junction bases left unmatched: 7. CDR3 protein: CASSPLDRENSPLHF. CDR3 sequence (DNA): TGCGCCAGCAGCCCCCTGGACAGGGAGAATTCACCCCTCCACTTT. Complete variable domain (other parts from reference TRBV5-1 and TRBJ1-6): KAGVTQTPRYLIKTRGQQVTLSCSPISGHRSVSWYQQTPGQGLQFLFEYFSETQRNKGNFPGRFSGRQFSNSRSEMNVSTLELGDSALYLCASSPLDRENSPLHFGNGTRLTVT.

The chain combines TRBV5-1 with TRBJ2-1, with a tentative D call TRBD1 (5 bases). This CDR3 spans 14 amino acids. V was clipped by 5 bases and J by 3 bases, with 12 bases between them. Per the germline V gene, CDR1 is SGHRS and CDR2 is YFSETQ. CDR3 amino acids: CASRKDTYYNEQFF. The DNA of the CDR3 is TGCGCCAGCAGAAAGGACACCTACTACAATGAGCAGTTCTTC.

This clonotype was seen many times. The CDR3 protein is CASTGRGQGASGYTF. CDR3 DNA: TGTGCCAGTACTGGCCGGGGACAGGGGGCTTCCGGCTACACCTTC. The chain employs TRBV19 and TRBJ1-2, with 12 nucleotides matching TRBD1. V lost 7 bases to trimming and J lost 8 bases; unmatched junction nucleotides: 11. There are 15 residues in the CDR3. Germline V CDR1 and CDR2: LNHDA, SQIVND (reference sequence).

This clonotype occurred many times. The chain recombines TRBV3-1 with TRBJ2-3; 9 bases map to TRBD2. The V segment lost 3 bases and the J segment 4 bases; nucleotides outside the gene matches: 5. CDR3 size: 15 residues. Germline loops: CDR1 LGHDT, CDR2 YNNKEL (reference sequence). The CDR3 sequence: CASSQGSGSADTQYF. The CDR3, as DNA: TGTGCCAGCAGCCAGGGTAGCGGGAGTGCAGATACGCAGTATTTT.

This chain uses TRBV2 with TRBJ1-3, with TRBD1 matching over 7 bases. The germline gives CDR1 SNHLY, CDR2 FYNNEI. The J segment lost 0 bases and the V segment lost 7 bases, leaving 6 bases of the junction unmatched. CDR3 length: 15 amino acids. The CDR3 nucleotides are TGTGCCAGCAAAGCAGGGGGTAGCTCTGGAAACACCATATATTTT. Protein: CASKAGGSSGNTIYF. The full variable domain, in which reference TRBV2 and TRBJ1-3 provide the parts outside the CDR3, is EPEVTQTPSHQVTQMGQEVILRCVPISNHLYFYWYRQILGQKVEFLVSFYNNEISEKSEIFDDQFSVERPDGSNFTLKIRSTKLEDSAMYFCASKAGGSSGNTIYFGEGSWLTVV.

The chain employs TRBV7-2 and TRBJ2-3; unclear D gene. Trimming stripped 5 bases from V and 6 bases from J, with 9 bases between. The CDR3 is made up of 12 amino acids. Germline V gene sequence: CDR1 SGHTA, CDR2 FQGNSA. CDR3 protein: CASSADADTQYF. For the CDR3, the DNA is TGTGCCAGCAGCGCCGACGCGGATACGCAGTATTTT.

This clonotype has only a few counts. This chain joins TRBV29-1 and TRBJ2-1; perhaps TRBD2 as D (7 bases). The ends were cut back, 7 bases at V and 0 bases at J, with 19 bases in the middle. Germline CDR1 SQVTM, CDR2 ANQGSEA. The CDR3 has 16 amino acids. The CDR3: CSGAGASSASYNEQFF. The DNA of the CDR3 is TGCAGCGGGGCGGGGGCATCTTCGGCCTCCTACAATGAGCAGTTCTTC.

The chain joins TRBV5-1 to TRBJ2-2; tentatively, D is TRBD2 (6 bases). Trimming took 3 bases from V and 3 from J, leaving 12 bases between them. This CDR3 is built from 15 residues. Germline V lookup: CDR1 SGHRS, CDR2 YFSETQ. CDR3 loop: CASSWGGTDTGELFF. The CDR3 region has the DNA TGCGCCAGCAGCTGGGGCGGGACTGACACCGGGGAGCTGTTTTTT.

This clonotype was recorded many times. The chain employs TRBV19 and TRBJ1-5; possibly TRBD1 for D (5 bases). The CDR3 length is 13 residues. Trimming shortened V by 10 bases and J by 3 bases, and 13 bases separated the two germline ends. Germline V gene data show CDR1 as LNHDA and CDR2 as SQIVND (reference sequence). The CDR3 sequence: CATEDSFNQPQHF. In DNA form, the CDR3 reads TGTGCCACCGAAGACAGCTTCAATCAGCCCCAGCATTTT.

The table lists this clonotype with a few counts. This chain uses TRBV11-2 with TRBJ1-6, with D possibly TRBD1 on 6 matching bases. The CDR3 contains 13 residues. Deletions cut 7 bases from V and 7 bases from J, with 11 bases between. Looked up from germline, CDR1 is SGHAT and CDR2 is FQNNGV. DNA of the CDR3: TGTGCCAGCAAGGGGGAAGGAAATTCACCCCTCCACTTT. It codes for CASKGEGNSPLHF.

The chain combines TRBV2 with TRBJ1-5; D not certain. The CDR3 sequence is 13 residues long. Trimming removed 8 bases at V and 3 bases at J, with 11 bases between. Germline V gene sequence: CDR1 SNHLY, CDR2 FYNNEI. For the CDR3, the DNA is TGTGCCAGCCGGGGTTTGCCCAATCAGCCCCAGCATTTT. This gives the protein CASRGLPNQPQHF.

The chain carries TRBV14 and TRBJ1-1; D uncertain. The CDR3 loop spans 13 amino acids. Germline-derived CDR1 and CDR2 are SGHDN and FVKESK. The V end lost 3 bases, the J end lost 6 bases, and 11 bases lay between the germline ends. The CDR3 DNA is TGTGCCAGCAGCCAGGCAGCGGGGTCTGAAGCTTTCTTT. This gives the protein CASSQAAGSEAFF.

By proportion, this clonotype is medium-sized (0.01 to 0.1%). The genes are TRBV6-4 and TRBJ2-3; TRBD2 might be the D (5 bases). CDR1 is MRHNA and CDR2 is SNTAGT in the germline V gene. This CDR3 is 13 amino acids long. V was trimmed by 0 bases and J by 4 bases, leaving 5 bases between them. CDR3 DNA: TGTGCCAGCAGTGACTCGGAGGCAGATACGCAGTATTTT. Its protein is CASSDSEADTQYF.

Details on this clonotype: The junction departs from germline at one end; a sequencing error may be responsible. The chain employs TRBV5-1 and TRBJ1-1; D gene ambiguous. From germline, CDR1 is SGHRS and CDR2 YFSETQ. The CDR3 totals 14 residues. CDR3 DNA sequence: TGCGCCAGCAGCTCGGACCTTCCGAACGCTGAAGCTTTCTTT. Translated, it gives CASSSDLPNAEAFF. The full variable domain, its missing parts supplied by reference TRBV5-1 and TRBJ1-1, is KAGVTQTPRYLIKTRGQQVTLSCSPISGHRSVSWYQQTPGQGLQFLFEYFSETQRNKGNFPGRFSGRQFSNSRSEMNVSTLELGDSALYLCASSSDLPNAEAFFGQGTRLTVV.

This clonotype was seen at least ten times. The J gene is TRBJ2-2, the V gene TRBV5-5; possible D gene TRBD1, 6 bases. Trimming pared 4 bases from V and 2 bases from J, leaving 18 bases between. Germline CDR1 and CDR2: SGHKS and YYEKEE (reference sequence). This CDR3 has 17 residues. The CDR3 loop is CASSVAPGQPNTGELFF. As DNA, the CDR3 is TGTGCCAGCAGCGTAGCTCCGGGACAACCTAACACCGGGGAGCTGTTTTTT.

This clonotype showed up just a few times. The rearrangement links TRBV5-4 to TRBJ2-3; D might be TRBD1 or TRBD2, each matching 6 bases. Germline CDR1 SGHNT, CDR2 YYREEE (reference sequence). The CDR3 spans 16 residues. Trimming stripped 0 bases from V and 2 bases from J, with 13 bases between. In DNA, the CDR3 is TGTGCCAGCAGCTTGGCCGCAGGGGACTTCACAGATACGCAGTATTTT. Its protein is CASSLAAGDFTDTQYF.

For the CDR3, the DNA is TGCAGCGTTGGGGGCTTTCGGGATACGCAGTATTTT. Residues: CSVGGFRDTQYF. The chain couples TRBV29-1 to TRBJ2-3; D is perhaps TRBD1 (5 bases). CDR1 and CDR2 (germline): SQVTM, ANQGSEA. V lost 4 bases and J lost 6, with 11 bases in between. CDR3 length: 12 amino acids.

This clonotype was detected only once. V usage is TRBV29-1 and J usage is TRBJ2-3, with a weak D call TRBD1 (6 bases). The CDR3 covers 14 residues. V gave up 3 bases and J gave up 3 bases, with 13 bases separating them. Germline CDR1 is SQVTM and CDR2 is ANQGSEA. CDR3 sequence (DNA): TGCAGCGTTGATTTGGGGGCTGAGACAGATACGCAGTATTTT. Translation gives CSVDLGAETDTQYF.